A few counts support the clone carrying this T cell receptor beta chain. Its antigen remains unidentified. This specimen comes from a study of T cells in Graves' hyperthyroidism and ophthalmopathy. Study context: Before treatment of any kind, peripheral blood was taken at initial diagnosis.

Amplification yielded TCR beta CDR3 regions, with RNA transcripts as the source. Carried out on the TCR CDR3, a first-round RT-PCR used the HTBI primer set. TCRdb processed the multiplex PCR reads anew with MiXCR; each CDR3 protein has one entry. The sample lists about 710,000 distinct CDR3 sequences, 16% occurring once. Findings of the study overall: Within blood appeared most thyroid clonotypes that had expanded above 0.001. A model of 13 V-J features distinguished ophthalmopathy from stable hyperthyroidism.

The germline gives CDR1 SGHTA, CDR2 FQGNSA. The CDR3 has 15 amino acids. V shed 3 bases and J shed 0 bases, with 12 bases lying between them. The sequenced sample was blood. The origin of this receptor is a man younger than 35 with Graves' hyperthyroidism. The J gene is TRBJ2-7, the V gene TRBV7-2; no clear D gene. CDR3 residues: CASSFGQIYSYEQYF. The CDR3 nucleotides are TGTGCCAGCAGCTTCGGCCAGATTTACTCCTACGAGCAGTACTTC.